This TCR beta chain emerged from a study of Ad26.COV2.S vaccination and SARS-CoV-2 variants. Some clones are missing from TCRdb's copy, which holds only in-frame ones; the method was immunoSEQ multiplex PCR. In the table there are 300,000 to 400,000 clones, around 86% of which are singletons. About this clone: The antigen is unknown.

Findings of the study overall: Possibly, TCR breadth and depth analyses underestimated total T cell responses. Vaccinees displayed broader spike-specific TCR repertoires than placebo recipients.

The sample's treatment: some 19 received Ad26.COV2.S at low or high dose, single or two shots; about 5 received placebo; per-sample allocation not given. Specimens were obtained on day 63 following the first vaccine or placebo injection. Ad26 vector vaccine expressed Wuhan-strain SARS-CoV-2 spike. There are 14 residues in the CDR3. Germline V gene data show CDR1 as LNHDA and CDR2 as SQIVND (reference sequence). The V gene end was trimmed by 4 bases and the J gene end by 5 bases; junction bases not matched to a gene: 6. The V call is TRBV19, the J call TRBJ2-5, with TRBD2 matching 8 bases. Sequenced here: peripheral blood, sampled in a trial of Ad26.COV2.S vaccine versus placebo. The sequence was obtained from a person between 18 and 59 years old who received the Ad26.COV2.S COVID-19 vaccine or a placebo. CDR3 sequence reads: CASSNGGAVETQYF. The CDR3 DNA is TGTGCCAGTAGTAACGGGGGGGCTGTGGAGACCCAGTACTTC.